This paragraph covers one T cell receptor (beta chain) sequence. Its matching antigen is unknown. As to time point: week 35, safety follow-up. Each dose delivered 300 ug of mutant IDH1 20-mer peptide subcutaneously with imiquimod. The data were obtained in a study of a mutant IDH1 vaccine in newly diagnosed glioma. Study-wide background: Males made up 62.5% and females around 38% of treated patients, whose mean age was roughly 40 years.

There are 11 residues in the CDR3. Germline values: CDR1 DFQATT, CDR2 SNEGSKA (reference sequence). The V and J ends lost 6 bases and 11 bases respectively, with 16 bases between them. This table comes from immunoSEQ multiplex PCR, and its TCRdb copy is limited to in-frame clones, with some not included. The table includes tens of thousands of clones, 80% to 85% detected once. This chain links TRBV20-1 with TRBJ1-1; weak D call: TRBD1 (5 bases). This material consisted of PBMCs, taken from a glioma patient whose treatment included an IDH1 peptide vaccine. This clonotype originated in a man younger than 40 with glioma. The CDR3 reads CSARDFPGAFF. The CDR3 DNA reads TGCAGTGCCAGGGACTTCCCAGGCGCTTTCTTT.